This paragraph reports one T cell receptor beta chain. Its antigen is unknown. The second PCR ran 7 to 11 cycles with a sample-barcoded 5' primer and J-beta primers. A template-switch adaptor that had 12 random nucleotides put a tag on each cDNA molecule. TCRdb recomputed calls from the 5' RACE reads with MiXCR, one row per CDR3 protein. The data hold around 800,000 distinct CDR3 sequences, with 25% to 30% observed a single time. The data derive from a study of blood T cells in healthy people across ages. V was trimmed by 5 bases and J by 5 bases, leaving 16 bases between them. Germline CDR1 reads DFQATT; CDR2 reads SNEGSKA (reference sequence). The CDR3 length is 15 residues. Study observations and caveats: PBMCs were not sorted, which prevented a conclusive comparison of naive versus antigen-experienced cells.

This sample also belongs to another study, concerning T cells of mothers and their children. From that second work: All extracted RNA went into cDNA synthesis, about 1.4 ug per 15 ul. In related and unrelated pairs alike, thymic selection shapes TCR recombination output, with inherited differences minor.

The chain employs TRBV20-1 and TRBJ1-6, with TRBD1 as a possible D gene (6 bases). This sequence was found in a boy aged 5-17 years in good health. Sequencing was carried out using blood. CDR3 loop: CSALTSGQNNSPLHF. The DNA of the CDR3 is TGCAGTGCTCTCACTTCGGGACAAAATAATTCACCCCTCCACTTT.